The 30 T cell receptor beta chains reported below all come from one sample, sequenced in a study of PD-L1 blockade in urothelial cancer. Libraries were prepared by immunoSEQ multiplex PCR; TCRdb keeps only in-frame clonotypes and omits some of them. The table shows fewer than 65,000 clones, with roughly 77% occurring only once. Noted time point: pretreatment peripheral blood. Source: PBMCs, taken around atezolizumab (anti-PD-L1) treatment. Receptor source: a man in his 70s with urothelial cancer.

The rearrangement links TRBV4-1 to TRBJ1-1, with D unresolved. The CDR3 is 16 amino acids. Between the trimmed V and J ends, which lost 1 base and 0 bases, there was a span of 12 bases. The germline V gene has CDR1 MGHRA and CDR2 YSYEKL. Written as DNA, the CDR3 is TGCGCCAGCAGCCAAGCGTTAGGAGGGTTGAACACTGAAGCTTTCTTT. The encoded protein is CASSQALGGLNTEAFF.

CDR3: CASSSLTGQPEAFF. The CDR3 DNA reads TGTGCCAGCAGCTCATTGACAGGTCAACCTGAAGCTTTCTTT. This sequence joins TRBV5-6 and TRBJ1-1; perhaps TRBD1 as D (6 bases). This CDR3 spans 14 amino acids. V shed 3 bases and J shed 6 bases, with 15 bases lying between them. The V gene's germline CDR1 is SGHDT and CDR2 YYEEEE.

V usage is TRBV4-3 and J usage is TRBJ1-2, with D unresolved. V lost 0 bases to trimming and J lost 14 bases, with 10 bases between them. Per germline, CDR1 LGHNA and CDR2 YSLEER. This CDR3 is 11 amino acids long. This CDR3 reads CASSQDSRLTF. CDR3 nucleotides: TGCGCCAGCAGCCAAGATTCGCGGTTAACCTTC.

The genes are TRBV6-6 and TRBJ1-1, with TRBD1 matching over 7 bases. V lost 9 bases and J lost 0; bases outside the gene matches: 7. CDR3 size: 14 residues. CDR1 and CDR2 from the germline V gene are MNHNY and SVGAGI (reference sequence). This CDR3 reads CASTQTGLNTEAFF. DNA for the CDR3: TGTGCCAGTACTCAGACAGGGCTGAACACTGAAGCTTTCTTT.

This clone has only a few counts. V is TRBV5-6 and J is TRBJ2-7; 7 bases agree with TRBD1. V trimming: 1 base; J trimming: 5 bases; junction bases outside the gene matches: 6. The CDR3 is 14 amino acids. Germline-derived CDR1 and CDR2 are SGHDT and YYEEEE. The DNA of the CDR3 is TGTGCCAGCAGCTTGCCGGGACAGAAGAACGAGCAGTACTTC. It specifies CASSLPGQKNEQYF.

J is TRBJ1-2 and V is TRBV5-6, with a tentative D call TRBD1 (5 bases). The germline gives CDR1 SGHDT, CDR2 YYEEEE. The length of the CDR3 is 13 residues. V was cut by 3 bases and J by 0 bases, with 6 bases left in between. The CDR3 DNA sequence: TGTGCCAGCAGCTCCAGGGCTAACTATGGCTACACCTTC. It is translated as CASSSRANYGYTF. The whole variable domain, filled in from reference TRBV5-6 and TRBJ1-2, reads DAGVTQSPTHLIKTRGQQVTLRCSPKSGHDTVSWYQQALGQGPQFIFQYYEEEERQRGNFPDRFSGHQFPNYSSELNVNALLLGDSALYLCASSSRANYGYTFGSGTRLTVV.

The genes are TRBV7-2 and TRBJ2-7, with 10 nucleotides matching TRBD1. V was pared by 5 bases and J by 1 base, with 5 bases of the junction left unmatched. The germline gives CDR1 SGHTA, CDR2 FQGNSA. The CDR3 consists of 15 residues. The CDR3 loop reads CASSADRGPSYEQYF. For the CDR3, the DNA is TGTGCCAGCAGCGCAGACAGGGGGCCATCCTACGAGCAGTACTTC.

CDR3 sequence: CASSDQRAEEQFF. As DNA, the CDR3 is TGTGCCAGCAGTGACCAGCGAGCGGAAGAGCAGTTCTTC. The chain uses TRBV2 and TRBJ2-1; D perhaps matches TRBD2 (5 bases). This CDR3 contains 13 residues. The germline V gene has CDR1 SNHLY and CDR2 FYNNEI. V shed 3 bases and J shed 10 bases, with 13 bases lying between them.

The chain carries TRBV6-5 and TRBJ2-3, with a possible D match to TRBD1 (5 bases). Looked up from germline, CDR1 is MNHEY and CDR2 is SVGAGI. This CDR3 comprises 15 residues. V lost 2 bases and J lost 1, with 10 bases in between. For the CDR3, the DNA is TGTGCCAGCAGTTACGCTGGACACGGCACAGATACGCAGTATTTT. Its translation is CASSYAGHGTDTQYF.

This sequence joins TRBV6-1 and TRBJ1-1; D gene ambiguous. CDR1 is MNHNS and CDR2 is SASEGT in the germline V gene. V lost 5 bases and J lost 4, with 11 bases in between. This CDR3 contains 13 residues. CDR3 amino acids: CASSSSTGTEAFF. CDR3 sequence (DNA): TGTGCCAGCAGTTCTAGTACGGGCACTGAAGCTTTCTTT.

The count of this clone is one. The genes are TRBV6-1 and TRBJ2-1; 9 bases line up with TRBD2. Germline CDR1 reads MNHNS; CDR2 reads SASEGT. V was pared by 6 bases and J by 5 bases, with 2 bases of the junction left unmatched. This CDR3 contains 13 residues. The CDR3 DNA follows: TGTGCCAGCAGGCGGGGGGGAGACAATGAGCAGTTCTTC. Translated, it gives CASRRGGDNEQFF.

The J gene is TRBJ1-2, the V gene TRBV6-1; D not resolved. The V and J ends lost 3 bases and 8 bases respectively, with 16 bases between them. The CDR3 sequence is 14 residues long. In germline, CDR1 is MNHNS, CDR2 SASEGT. The CDR3 nucleotides read TGTGCCAGCAGTGACCTGACTACGGGCTTAGGCTACACCTTC. Encoded protein: CASSDLTTGLGYTF.

The V call is TRBV29-1, the J call TRBJ2-7, with 10 bases fitting TRBD2. V shed 6 bases, J shed 4 bases, and the junction held 18 bases outside the gene matches. Germline CDR1 SQVTM, CDR2 ANQGSEA. The CDR3 spans 17 residues. CDR3 DNA: TGCAGCGTAGTTGATGCCCGGGCTAGCGGGAGTGCATACGAGCAGTACTTC. Its protein product is CSVVDARASGSAYEQYF.

This chain joins TRBV5-5 and TRBJ2-1; D is ambiguous. Germline V lookup: CDR1 SGHKS, CDR2 YYEKEE (reference sequence). The V gene lost 0 bases and the J gene lost 0 bases, with 10 bases spanning the gap. The CDR3 contains 16 residues. The CDR3 spells CASSLVGGSSYNEQFF. CDR3 coding DNA: TGTGCCAGCAGCTTGGTTGGCGGAAGCTCCTACAATGAGCAGTTCTTC.

This clone has more than one count but fewer than ten. The V call is TRBV13, the J call TRBJ2-1, with a possible D match to TRBD2 (5 bases). The V gene lost 4 bases and the J gene lost 9 bases, with 10 bases spanning the gap. CDR1 PRHDT and CDR2 FYEKMQ come from the germline V gene (reference sequence). The CDR3 is 12 residues long. The CDR3 sequence: CASSSLAGEQFF. DNA for the CDR3: TGTGCCAGCAGCTCTCTAGCAGGTGAGCAGTTCTTC.

The chain employs TRBV7-6 and TRBJ2-6; 8 nucleotides agree with TRBD1. Germline loops: CDR1 SGHVS, CDR2 FNYEAQ. After removal of 1 base from V and 2 bases from J, the junction contained 7 bases not matched to a gene. The CDR3 runs to 18 residues. The CDR3 sequence: CASSLGGGRGPGANVLTF. For the CDR3, the DNA is TGTGCCAGCAGCTTAGGAGGGGGCAGGGGGCCTGGGGCCAACGTCCTGACTTTC.

The genes are TRBV30 and TRBJ1-3; D possibly corresponds to TRBD1 (5 bases). From germline, CDR1 is GTSNPN and CDR2 SVGIG (reference sequence). The CDR3 has 13 residues. Trimming took 3 bases from V and 8 from J, leaving 14 bases between them. CDR3: CAWRSKGLDTIYF. Written as DNA, the CDR3 is TGTGCCTGGAGGTCCAAGGGGTTGGACACCATATATTTT.

This rearrangement joins TRBV4-1 to TRBJ1-1; D possibly corresponds to TRBD1 (5 bases). Trimming removed 9 bases at V and 3 bases at J, with 11 bases between. CDR3 length: 12 residues. Germline assignment: CDR1 MGHRA and CDR2 YSYEKL. CDR3 DNA sequence: TGCGCCAGTGGGGGGATGTACACTGAAGCTTTCTTT. It is translated as CASGGMYTEAFF.

In this sample, this clone turned up a few times. The V call is TRBV19, the J call TRBJ1-1, with a possible D match to TRBD1 (6 bases). V was shortened by 4 bases and J by 7 bases, with 13 bases between the two germline ends. The germline V gene has CDR1 LNHDA and CDR2 SQIVND (reference sequence). The CDR3 has 13 amino acids. The CDR3 sequence: CASSKRVGGEAFF. The CDR3 nucleotides read TGTGCCAGTAGTAAAAGGGTAGGGGGTGAAGCTTTCTTT.

The chain couples TRBV2 to TRBJ2-7, with D perhaps matching TRBD1 (5 bases). The ends were cut back, 6 bases at V and 2 bases at J, with 20 bases in the middle. This CDR3 spans 16 amino acids. The V gene's germline CDR1 is SNHLY and CDR2 FYNNEI. CDR3 in amino acids: CASSEPQGYTPYEQYF. The CDR3 bases are TGTGCCAGCAGCGAACCTCAGGGCTATACTCCCTACGAGCAGTACTTC.

CDR3 in amino acids: CASAGGSGEQFF. CDR3 DNA: TGTGCCAGTGCGGGGGGAAGTGGTGAGCAGTTCTTC. The chain has TRBV19 and TRBJ2-1; 8 positions match TRBD2. The CDR3 runs 12 residues. The trim removed 8 bases at V and 9 bases at J, leaving 6 bases unmatched. In germline, CDR1 is LNHDA, CDR2 SQIVND (reference sequence).

This chain connects TRBV18 to TRBJ2-1; possible D gene TRBD1, 5 bases. Between the trimmed V and J ends, which lost 0 bases and 10 bases, there was a span of 19 bases. The CDR3 is made up of 16 amino acids. Germline V gene sequence: CDR1 KGHSH, CDR2 LQKENI. This chain's CDR3 is CASSPPLGSAKGEQFF. In DNA, the CDR3 is TGTGCCAGCTCACCACCCCTAGGAAGTGCCAAGGGGGAGCAGTTCTTC.

This clone was seen a handful of times. The V call is TRBV5-6, the J call TRBJ2-7; D might be TRBD1 (6 bases). V lost 0 bases and J lost 7, with 11 bases in between. Germline values: CDR1 SGHDT, CDR2 YYEEEE. The CDR3 covers 13 residues. CDR3 bases: TGTGCCAGCAGCTTGGAACAGGGAGAAGAGCAGTACTTC. Its protein is CASSLEQGEEQYF.

The V and J genes are TRBV27 and TRBJ2-2, with a weak D call TRBD2 (6 bases). In germline, CDR1 is MNHEY, CDR2 SMNVEV (reference sequence). This CDR3 is 15 amino acids long. V lost 5 bases and J 6 bases, leaving 16 bases between the germline ends. The CDR3 reads CASSKPGALPGELFF. The DNA of the CDR3 is TGTGCCAGCAGTAAACCGGGAGCCCTACCCGGGGAGCTGTTTTTT.

The chain has TRBV5-1 and TRBJ2-5; D might be TRBD1 (6 bases). Trimming left V 3 bases short and J 4 bases short, with 16 bases between. The CDR3 is 15 amino acids. In germline, CDR1 is SGHRS, CDR2 YFSETQ. The CDR3 reads CASSYGQARGETQYF. The CDR3 bases are TGCGCCAGCAGCTACGGTCAAGCCAGGGGAGAGACCCAGTACTTC.

The chain has TRBV27 and TRBJ2-1; D is perhaps TRBD2 (5 bases). The germline V gene encodes CDR1 MNHEY and CDR2 SMNVEV (reference sequence). There are 15 residues in the CDR3. Trimming took off 0 bases at V and 3 bases at J, with 9 bases between the two ends. The CDR3 sequence: CASSLSGGSYNEQFF. The CDR3, as DNA: TGTGCCAGCAGTTTATCCGGAGGAAGCTACAATGAGCAGTTCTTC.

The gene calls are TRBV6-5 and TRBJ1-5, with 11 bases identical to TRBD1. The trim removed 0 bases at V and 6 bases at J, leaving 4 bases unmatched. This CDR3 is 16 amino acids long. Germline V gene data show CDR1 as MNHEY and CDR2 as SVGAGI. The CDR3 DNA is TGTGCCAGCAGTTACTCGGGGACAGGGGGTACTCAGCCCCAGCATTTT. Translation: CASSYSGTGGTQPQHF.

The chain is built from TRBV7-8 and TRBJ1-3; D uncertain. V was clipped by 1 base and J by 4 bases, with 11 bases between them. CDR1 SGHVS and CDR2 FQNEAQ come from the germline V gene. The CDR3 is made up of 15 amino acids. The CDR3 DNA is TGTGCCAGCAGCTTAGATCGGGGATCGGGAAACACCATATATTTT. Its protein is CASSLDRGSGNTIYF.

For the CDR3, the DNA is TGTGCCAGCAGTTTATCGCTACAGGACATCGGGAGGCGAGGTCTCGTTAGCACAGATACGCAGTATTTT. It encodes CASSLSLQDIGRRGLVSTDTQYF. V usage is TRBV27 and J usage is TRBJ2-3; 7 positions match TRBD2. Per germline, CDR1 MNHEY and CDR2 SMNVEV (reference sequence). V lost 0 bases and J lost 0; bases outside the gene matches: 24. This CDR3 has 23 residues.

This clone occurred a few times. This rearrangement joins TRBV4-3 to TRBJ2-1; 8 bases fit TRBD1. V shed 1 base, J shed 4 bases, and the junction held 6 bases outside the gene matches. Germline V lookup: CDR1 LGHNA, CDR2 YSLEER. This CDR3 has 16 amino acids. CDR3 DNA: TGCGCCAGCAGCCAAGGGCACAGGGGGATGTACAATGAGCAGTTCTTC. Amino acid sequence: CASSQGHRGMYNEQFF.